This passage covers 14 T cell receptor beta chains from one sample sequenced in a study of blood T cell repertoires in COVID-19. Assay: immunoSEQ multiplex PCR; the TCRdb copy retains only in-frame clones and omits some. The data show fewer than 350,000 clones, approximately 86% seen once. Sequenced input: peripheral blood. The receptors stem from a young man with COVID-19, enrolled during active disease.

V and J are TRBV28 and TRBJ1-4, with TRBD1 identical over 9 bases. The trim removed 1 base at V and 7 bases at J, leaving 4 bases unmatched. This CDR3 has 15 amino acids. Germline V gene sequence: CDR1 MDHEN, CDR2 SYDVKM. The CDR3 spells CASSLYRGLGEKLFF. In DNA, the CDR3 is TGTGCCAGCAGTTTATACAGGGGGCTCGGTGAAAAACTGTTTTTT.

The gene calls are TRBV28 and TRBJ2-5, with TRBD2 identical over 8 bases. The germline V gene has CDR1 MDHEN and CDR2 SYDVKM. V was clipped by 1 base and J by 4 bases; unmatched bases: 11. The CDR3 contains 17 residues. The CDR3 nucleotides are TGTGCCAGCAGTTTATTTCCTGGACTAGCAGGCAGAGAGACCCAGTACTTC. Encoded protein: CASSLFPGLAGRETQYF.

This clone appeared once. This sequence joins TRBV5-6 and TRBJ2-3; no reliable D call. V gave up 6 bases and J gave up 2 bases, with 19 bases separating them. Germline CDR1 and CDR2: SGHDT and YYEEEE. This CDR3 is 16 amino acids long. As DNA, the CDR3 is TGTGCCAGCACCCGCGTGGGCGAATGGATCACAGATACGCAGTATTTT. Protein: CASTRVGEWITDTQYF.

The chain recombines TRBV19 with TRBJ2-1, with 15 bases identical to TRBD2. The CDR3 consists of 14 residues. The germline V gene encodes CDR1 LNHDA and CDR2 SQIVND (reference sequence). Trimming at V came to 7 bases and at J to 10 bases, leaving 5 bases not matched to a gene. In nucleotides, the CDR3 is TGTGCCAGTACCGGGACTAGCGGGGGGAGGGAGCAGTTCTTC. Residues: CASTGTSGGREQFF.

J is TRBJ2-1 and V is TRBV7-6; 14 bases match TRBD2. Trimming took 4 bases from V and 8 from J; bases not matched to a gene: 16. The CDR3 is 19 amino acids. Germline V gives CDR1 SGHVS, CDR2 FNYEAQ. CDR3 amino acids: CASSYKGLAGAFARDEQFF. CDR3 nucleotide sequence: TGTGCCAGCAGCTATAAGGGACTAGCGGGAGCCTTCGCGAGGGATGAGCAGTTCTTC.

The chain's CDR3 is CASSQWDSGLQETQYF. The CDR3 coding sequence is TGCGCCAGCAGCCAATGGGACTCCGGGCTCCAAGAGACCCAGTACTTC. The rearrangement links TRBV4-3 to TRBJ2-5; D possibly corresponds to TRBD2 (6 bases). Per the germline V gene, CDR1 is LGHNA and CDR2 is YSLEER. The CDR3 covers 16 residues. The V end was cut by 2 bases, the J end by 1 base, with 14 bases between.

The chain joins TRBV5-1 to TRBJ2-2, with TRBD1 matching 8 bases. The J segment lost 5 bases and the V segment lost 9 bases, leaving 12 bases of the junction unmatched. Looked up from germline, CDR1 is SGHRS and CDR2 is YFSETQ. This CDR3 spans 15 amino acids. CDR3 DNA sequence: TGCGCCACCTCCCCGGCAGGGGGCCAGACCGGGGAGCTGTTTTTT. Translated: CATSPAGGQTGELFF.

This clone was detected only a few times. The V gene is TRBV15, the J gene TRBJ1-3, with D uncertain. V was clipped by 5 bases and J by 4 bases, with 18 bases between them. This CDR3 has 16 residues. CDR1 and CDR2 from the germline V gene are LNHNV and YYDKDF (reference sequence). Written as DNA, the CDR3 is TGTGCCACCAGCGAACACCTCCGGGATCTCGGAAACACCATATATTTT. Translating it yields CATSEHLRDLGNTIYF.

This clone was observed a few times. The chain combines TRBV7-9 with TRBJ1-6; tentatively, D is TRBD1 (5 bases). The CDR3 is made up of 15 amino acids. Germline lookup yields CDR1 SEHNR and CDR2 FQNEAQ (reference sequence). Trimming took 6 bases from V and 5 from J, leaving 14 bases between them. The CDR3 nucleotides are TGTGCCAGCAGGGCGGTGGGGGGTCATAATTCACCCCTCCACTTT. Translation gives CASRAVGGHNSPLHF.

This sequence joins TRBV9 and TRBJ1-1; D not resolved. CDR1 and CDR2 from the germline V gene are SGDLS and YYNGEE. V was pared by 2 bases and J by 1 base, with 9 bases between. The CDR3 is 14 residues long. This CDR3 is CASSVSVQNTEAFF. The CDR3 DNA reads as TGTGCCAGCAGCGTCTCGGTCCAGAACACTGAAGCTTTCTTT.

This CDR3 reads CASSLQQGAFYGYTF. The CDR3 coding sequence is TGTGCCAGCAGCTTACAACAGGGGGCTTTCTATGGCTACACCTTC. The rearrangement links TRBV7-2 to TRBJ1-2, with 9 positions matching TRBD1. V lost 2 bases and J lost 4; bases outside the gene matches: 5. Per germline, CDR1 SGHTA and CDR2 FQGNSA. The CDR3 consists of 15 residues.

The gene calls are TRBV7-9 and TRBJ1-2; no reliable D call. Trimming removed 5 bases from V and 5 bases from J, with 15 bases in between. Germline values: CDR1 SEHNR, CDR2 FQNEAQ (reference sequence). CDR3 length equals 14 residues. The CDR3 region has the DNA TGTGCCAGCAGCCCCGGTGTGGGAGGATATGGCTACACCTTC. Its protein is CASSPGVGGYGYTF.

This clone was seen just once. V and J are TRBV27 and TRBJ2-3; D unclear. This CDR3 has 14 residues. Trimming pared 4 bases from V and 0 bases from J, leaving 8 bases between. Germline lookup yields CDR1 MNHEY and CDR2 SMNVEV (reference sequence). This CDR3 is CASSSRHSTDTQYF. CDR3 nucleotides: TGTGCCAGCAGTTCGAGACACAGCACAGATACGCAGTATTTT.

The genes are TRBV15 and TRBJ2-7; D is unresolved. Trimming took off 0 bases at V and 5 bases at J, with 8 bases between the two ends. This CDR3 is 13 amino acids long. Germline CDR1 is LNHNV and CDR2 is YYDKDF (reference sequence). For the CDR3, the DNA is TGTGCCACCAGCAGAGAGGGCTTGAACGAGCAGTACTTC. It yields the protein CATSREGLNEQYF.